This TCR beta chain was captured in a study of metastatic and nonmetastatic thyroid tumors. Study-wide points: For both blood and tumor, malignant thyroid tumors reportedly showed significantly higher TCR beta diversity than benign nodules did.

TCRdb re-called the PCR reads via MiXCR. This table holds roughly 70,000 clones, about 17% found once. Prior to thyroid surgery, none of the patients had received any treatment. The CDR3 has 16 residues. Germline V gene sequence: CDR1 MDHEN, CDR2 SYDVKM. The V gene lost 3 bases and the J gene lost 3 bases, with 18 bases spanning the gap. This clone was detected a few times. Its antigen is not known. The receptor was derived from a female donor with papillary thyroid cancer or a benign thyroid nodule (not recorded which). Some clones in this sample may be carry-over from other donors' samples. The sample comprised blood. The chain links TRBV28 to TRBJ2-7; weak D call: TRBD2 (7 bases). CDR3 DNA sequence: TGTGCCAGCAGTTTCTCCGGGGGGCGGCGCTGCTACGAGCAGTACTTC. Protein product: CASSFSGGRRCYEQYF.